Presented here are 30 T cell receptor beta chains from one specimen sequenced in a study of regulatory T cells in long-lasting Graves disease. The time point is: persistent/refractory GD, antithyroid drugs over 5 years with positive TRAb. There was RNA extracted from PBMCs, and the TCR library was made from it. Through Arm-PCR of CDR3 regions and iRepertoire HTBI primers, TCR beta libraries were built. Using its own MiXCR run on the multiplex PCR reads, TCRdb lists one record per CDR3 protein. The sample records roughly 400,000 distinct CDR3 sequences, around 20% being singletons. The source material was peripheral blood mononuclear cells (PBMCs), sampled when the disease was refractory, from a patient treated with antithyroid drugs. Receptors originate from a female donor with Graves disease.

This clonotype was seen more than once but under ten times. CDR3 sequence: CSAPATRKEAFF. CDR3 DNA sequence: TGCAGTGCCCCTGCCACGCGAAAGGAAGCTTTCTTT. The genes are TRBV20-1 and TRBJ1-1; no definite D call. CDR3 size: 12 residues. Trimming removed 6 bases from V and 8 bases from J, with 16 bases in between. Looked up from germline, CDR1 is DFQATT and CDR2 is SNEGSKA (reference sequence).

V usage is TRBV5-1 and J usage is TRBJ2-2, with D perhaps being TRBD1 or TRBD2 (5 bases each). The length of the CDR3 is 14 residues. Germline lookup yields CDR1 SGHRS and CDR2 YFSETQ. V lost 4 bases to trimming and J lost 12 bases, with 19 bases between them. The CDR3 DNA is TGCGCCAGCAGCGCTCATGAACACCGGGGCCAGCTGTTTTTT. Its translation is CASSAHEHRGQLFF.

V is TRBV28 and J is TRBJ2-7; 10 bases are shared with TRBD2. The CDR3 spans 17 residues. J was trimmed by 2 bases and V by 6 bases; bases with no gene match: 13. Germline V gene lookup returns CDR1 MDHEN and CDR2 SYDVKM. The DNA of the CDR3 is TGTGCCAGCAGCCGAAGTTCGGCTAGCGGGAGCGCCTACGAGCAGTACTTC. Translation gives CASSRSSASGSAYEQYF.

This clonotype occurred a few times. This rearrangement joins TRBV7-9 to TRBJ2-1; TRBD2 matches 9 bases. Germline V CDR1 and CDR2: SEHNR, FQNEAQ (reference sequence). V dropped 3 bases and J dropped 6; count of bases not matched to a gene: 0. This CDR3 has 13 residues. In DNA form, the CDR3 reads TGTGCCAGCAGCTTTAGCGGGAGCAATGAGCAGTTCTTC. Translation: CASSFSGSNEQFF.

V gene TRBV29-1 combines with J gene TRBJ1-6; D unclear. Trimming took 8 bases from V and 7 from J, leaving 18 bases between them. There are 14 residues in the CDR3. CDR1 is SQVTM and CDR2 is ANQGSEA in the germline V gene. Written as DNA, the CDR3 is TGCAGCCCCGGGCCCCCCCCGACAAATTCACCCCTCCACTTT. Translation: CSPGPPPTNSPLHF.

This chain links TRBV6-2 or TRBV6-3 with TRBJ2-7; 11 bases agree with TRBD2. CDR3 length equals 17 residues. The V segment lost 6 bases and the J segment 2 bases; nucleotides outside the gene matches: 12. Germline V lookup: CDR1 MNHEY, CDR2 SVGEGT. CDR3 nucleotides: TGTGCCAGCAGACCAGTCACCGGGACTAGCGGAACCTACGAGCAGTACTTC. Residues: CASRPVTGTSGTYEQYF.

This clonotype was observed a few times. The V call is TRBV5-1, the J call TRBJ1-4, with 9 bases identical to TRBD1. The V segment lost 3 bases and the J segment 0 bases; nucleotides outside the gene matches: 3. The CDR3 spans 16 residues. The germline CDR1 and CDR2 sequences are SGHRS and YFSETQ. CDR3 protein: CASSWGQGATNEKLFF. CDR3 coding DNA: TGCGCCAGCAGCTGGGGACAGGGAGCAACTAATGAAAAACTGTTTTTT.

This clonotype was seen ten or more times. The chain couples TRBV7-8 to TRBJ2-5, with a tentative D call TRBD2 (5 bases). The CDR3 is 16 residues long. Trimming removed 2 bases at V and 9 bases at J, with 22 bases between. Germline lookup yields CDR1 SGHVS and CDR2 FQNEAQ. The DNA of the CDR3 is TGTGCCAGCAGCTTAATTACCGCGGACTGGAGCCAGGCCCAGTACTTC. This codes for CASSLITADWSQAQYF.

This clonotype occurred many times. The chain links TRBV28 to TRBJ2-7; no reliable D call. Germline V gives CDR1 MDHEN, CDR2 SYDVKM. The CDR3 totals 15 residues. V dropped 2 bases and J dropped 1 base, with 12 bases sitting between them. In DNA, the CDR3 is TGTGCCAGCAGTTTAGTCGTCACACTTTCCTACGAGCAGTACTTC. This sequence encodes CASSLVVTLSYEQYF.

The V gene is TRBV10-3, the J gene TRBJ2-7, with TRBD1 matching over 7 bases. CDR3 size: 12 residues. CDR1 is ENHRY and CDR2 is SYGVKD in the germline V gene. J gave up 5 bases and V 5 bases, and 3 bases lay outside the gene matches. CDR3 protein: CAISPTGDEQYF. CDR3 nucleotides: TGTGCCATCAGTCCAACAGGGGACGAGCAGTACTTC.

This clonotype appeared a few times. The chain has TRBV2 and TRBJ1-2; D call uncertain. Trimming cost V 3 bases and J 4 bases, with 9 bases left between them. The germline V gene has CDR1 SNHLY and CDR2 FYNNEI. The CDR3 is 13 residues long. The CDR3 coding sequence is TGTGCCAGCAGTGATAGTAAGGGCTATGGCTACACCTTC. This sequence encodes CASSDSKGYGYTF.

This rearrangement joins TRBV5-1 to TRBJ1-6, with D hard to call. Germline loops: CDR1 SGHRS, CDR2 YFSETQ. V lost 4 bases to trimming and J lost 9 bases, with 14 bases between them. This CDR3 region has 14 residues. CDR3 protein: CASSTTGNRSPLHF. The CDR3 DNA follows: TGCGCCAGCAGCACGACGGGGAACCGTTCACCCCTCCACTTT.

The chain combines TRBV6-1 with TRBJ2-3, with TRBD2 matching over 9 bases. V lost 7 bases to trimming and J lost 6 bases; unmatched junction nucleotides: 5. Per the germline V gene, CDR1 is MNHNS and CDR2 is SASEGT. CDR3 size: 13 residues. CDR3 region: CASIGAGGDTQYF. As DNA, the CDR3 is TGTGCCAGCATCGGAGCGGGAGGCGATACGCAGTATTTT.

This clonotype was counted ten times or more. V and J are TRBV28 and TRBJ2-5; 16 bases map to TRBD2. The CDR3 has 18 residues. Per the germline V gene, CDR1 is MDHEN and CDR2 is SYDVKM. V trimming: 6 bases; J trimming: 2 bases; junction bases outside the gene matches: 9. The CDR3 DNA follows: TGTGCCAGCAGCCTGGGACTAGCGGGAGGGGGAATTCAAGAGACCCAGTACTTC. Translated, it gives CASSLGLAGGGIQETQYF.

This clonotype was recorded many times. The rearrangement joins TRBV2 to TRBJ2-7; 11 bases match TRBD1. The V segment lost 9 bases and the J segment 6 bases; nucleotides outside the gene matches: 13. Germline V CDR1 and CDR2: SNHLY, FYNNEI. The CDR3 has 15 residues. The CDR3 reads CARGMDRGLFREQYF. The CDR3 DNA reads as TGTGCCAGAGGAATGGACAGGGGGCTTTTCCGCGAGCAGTACTTC.

This clonotype was seen ten or more times. The gene calls are TRBV28 and TRBJ1-5; possible D gene TRBD1, 6 bases. In germline, CDR1 is MDHEN, CDR2 SYDVKM. The CDR3 sequence is 20 residues long. V was cut by 5 bases and J by 1 base, with 27 bases left in between. The CDR3, as DNA: TGTGCCAGCAGTCCATGGCCCTCGGGGGCCTACCTACTAAGCAATCAGCCCCAGCATTTT. Its protein is CASSPWPSGAYLLSNQPQHF.

This clonotype was picked up one time. The V and J genes are TRBV14 and TRBJ1-3; 8 bases match TRBD1. Germline loops: CDR1 SGHDN, CDR2 FVKESK. The CDR3 consists of 18 residues. J gave up 0 bases and V 0 bases, and 7 bases lay outside the gene matches. Here the CDR3 reads CASSQDLDRAVSGNTIYF. The CDR3 DNA reads TGTGCCAGCAGCCAAGATCTGGACAGGGCCGTCTCTGGAAACACCATATATTTT.

At least ten counts were recorded for this clonotype. The chain uses TRBV3-1 and TRBJ2-7; maybe TRBD1 (6 bases). This CDR3 contains 14 residues. The germline V gene encodes CDR1 LGHDT and CDR2 YNNKEL (reference sequence). The germline V and J ends were trimmed by 2 bases and 3 bases, with 11 bases remaining between them. The CDR3: CASSQWDKDYEQYF. Written as DNA, the CDR3 is TGTGCCAGCAGCCAATGGGACAAAGACTACGAGCAGTACTTC.

The chain joins TRBV5-6 to TRBJ1-2; D is unresolved. The CDR3 is 12 residues long. CDR1 is SGHDT, CDR2 YYEEEE, per germline. Trimming took 5 bases from V and 7 from J, leaving 12 bases between them. The CDR3 bases are TGTGCCAGCAGGGGGTCATTTGGTGGCTACACCTTC. Translation: CASRGSFGGYTF.

This clonotype was detected many times. V is TRBV6-1 and J is TRBJ2-4, with D possibly TRBD1 on 6 matching bases. Germline V gene lookup returns CDR1 MNHNS and CDR2 SASEGT. The ends were cut back, 6 bases at V and 2 bases at J, with 14 bases in the middle. This CDR3 contains 15 residues. The CDR3 region has the DNA TGTGCCAGCAGCAGGGGCGAGGGGACCAAAAACATTCAGTACTTC. Protein sequence: CASSRGEGTKNIQYF.

This clonotype showed up just a few times. The gene calls are TRBV30 and TRBJ1-5; 7 positions agree with TRBD1. In germline, CDR1 is GTSNPN, CDR2 SVGIG (reference sequence). The CDR3 has 12 amino acids. V dropped 1 base and J dropped 7; count of bases not matched to a gene: 1. CDR3 nucleotide sequence: TGTGCCTGGAGTGGACAGGGCCAGCCCCAGCATTTT. It yields the protein CAWSGQGQPQHF.

The chain joins TRBV6-1 to TRBJ1-3; D is unclear. The CDR3 is 15 amino acids. The germline V gene encodes CDR1 MNHNS and CDR2 SASEGT. V was clipped by 7 bases and J by 3 bases, with 16 bases between them. CDR3 amino acids: CASTEYGSDGNTIYF. The CDR3 DNA reads as TGTGCCAGCACCGAGTACGGCTCAGATGGAAACACCATATATTTT.

Regarding this clonotype: A much larger clone differs from this one at a single base, so this may be a read error. DNA for the CDR3: TGCAGCGCGGCCACTAGCGGGATCTCCTACGAGCAGCACTTC. This codes for CSAATSGISYEQHF. The chain combines TRBV29-1 with TRBJ2-7; TRBD2 matches at 10 bases. The CDR3 spans 14 residues. Germline V CDR1 and CDR2: SQVTM, ANQGSEA.

The chain uses TRBV29-1 and TRBJ1-1; D not resolved. CDR3 size: 11 residues. In germline, CDR1 is SQVTM, CDR2 ANQGSEA. With 3 bases removed from V and 11 bases from J, the gap between germline ends came to 13 bases. CDR3 bases: TGCAGCGTTGACCTCAAGACTCGGGCTTTCTTT. As protein: CSVDLKTRAFF.

This clonotype was detected ten times or more. The chain combines TRBV12-3 or TRBV12-4 with TRBJ2-7; D might be TRBD1 or TRBD2, each matching 5 bases. Trimming stripped 5 bases from V and 9 bases from J, with 20 bases between. The CDR3 sequence is 14 residues long. The CDR3 loop is CASSEPGPFSWQYF. CDR3 nucleotide sequence: TGTGCCAGCAGTGAACCGGGACCGTTTAGTTGGCAGTACTTC.

This clonotype was counted at least ten times. At one of its ends the junction is not consistent with the germline gene, which may arise from a read error. This chain uses TRBV3-1 with TRBJ2-7; D might be TRBD1 or TRBD2, each matching 6 bases. Germline V CDR1 and CDR2: LGHDT, YNNKEL (reference sequence). The CDR3 spans 13 residues. The CDR3 coding sequence is TGTGCCTGCAGGGGACTGGATACCTACGAGCAGTACTTC. Amino acid sequence: CACRGLDTYEQYF.

This clonotype was seen at least ten times. The V gene is TRBV2, the J gene TRBJ2-7; 7 nucleotides agree with TRBD1. The CDR3 runs 13 residues. V lost 8 bases and J lost 2; bases outside the gene matches: 6. Germline CDR1 is SNHLY and CDR2 is FYNNEI. The CDR3 region has the DNA TGTGCCAGCTCCGGACAGGCCCCCTACGAGCAGTACTTC. Its translation: CASSGQAPYEQYF.

This clonotype showed up many times. The CDR3 loop reads CASSSEGIGWDSYEQYF. The DNA of the CDR3 is TGTGCCAGCAGTTCGGAAGGGATAGGGTGGGACTCCTACGAGCAGTACTTC. This sequence joins TRBV28 and TRBJ2-7; D is uncertain. Germline CDR1 and CDR2: MDHEN and SYDVKM. The CDR3 sequence is 17 residues long. Trimming took off 4 bases at V and 0 bases at J, with 19 bases between the two ends.

This clonotype was detected many times. The chain carries TRBV7-9 and TRBJ2-5; the match to TRBD1 covers 9 bases. Germline V gene sequence: CDR1 SEHNR, CDR2 FQNEAQ (reference sequence). The CDR3 runs 15 residues. V dropped 5 bases and J dropped 4; count of bases not matched to a gene: 8. CDR3 sequence (DNA): TGTGCCAGCAGCGTACCGGGACAGGGCATAGAGACCCAGTACTTC. It specifies CASSVPGQGIETQYF.

This clonotype was detected only a few times. Here the CDR3 reads CASGAGTVTEAFF. CDR3 DNA: TGTGCCAGCGGTGCCGGGACAGTCACTGAAGCTTTCTTT. The chain links TRBV6-1 to TRBJ1-1, with 7 bases matching TRBD1. The ends lost 8 bases at V and 4 bases at J; junction bases unmatched: 7. There are 13 residues in the CDR3. The germline V gene encodes CDR1 MNHNS and CDR2 SASEGT.